This T cell receptor (beta chain) was identified during a study of beta chain features in type 1 diabetes. General observations from the study: Junctions at VDJ sites from type 1 diabetes patients had fewer insertions and more deletions. Sequencing from cDNA could over-represent high-TCR-expressing cells. PCR may have favored shorter templates equally in patients and controls.

This clone has only a few counts. What it binds is not known. TCRB transcripts that were expressed got sequenced, as all of the isolated RNA had been reverse transcribed. The method was immunoSEQ multiplex PCR; TCRdb's version includes in-frame clones alone and lacks a portion of them. The repertoire holds some 150,000 clones, with over 8.5% as singletons. Sequencing used central memory CD4+ T cells from blood. This receptor was taken from a man aged 18 to 29 in good health.

In DNA, the CDR3 is TGTGCCAGCAGCTTAGCGTCCGGGACAGGGTCCGGTTCACCCCTCCACTTT. Translating it yields CASSLASGTGSGSPLHF. The rearrangement uses TRBV7-2 and TRBJ1-6; 9 nucleotides line up with TRBD1. The CDR3 length is 17 residues. Per the germline V gene, CDR1 is SGHTA and CDR2 is FQGNSA. Trimming at V came to 0 bases and at J to 9 bases, leaving 9 bases not matched to a gene.